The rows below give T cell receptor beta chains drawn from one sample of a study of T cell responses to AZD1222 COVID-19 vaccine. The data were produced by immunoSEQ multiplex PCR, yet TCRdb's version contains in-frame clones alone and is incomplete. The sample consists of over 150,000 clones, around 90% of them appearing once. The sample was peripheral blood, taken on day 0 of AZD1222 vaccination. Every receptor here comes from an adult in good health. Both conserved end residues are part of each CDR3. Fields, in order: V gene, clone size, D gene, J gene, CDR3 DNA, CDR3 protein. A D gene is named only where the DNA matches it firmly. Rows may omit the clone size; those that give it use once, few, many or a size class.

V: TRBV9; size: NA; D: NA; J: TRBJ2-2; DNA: TGTGCCAGCAGCGTAGCTTGGGGTCCCGGGGAGCTGTTTTTT; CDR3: CASSVAWGPGELFF
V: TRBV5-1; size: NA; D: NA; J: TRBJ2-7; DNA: TGCGCCAGCAGCTTGTGGGGTAGCGGAACCAACTACGAGCAGTACTTC; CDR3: CASSLWGSGTNYEQYF
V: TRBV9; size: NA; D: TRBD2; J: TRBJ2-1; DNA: TGTGCCAGCAGCGTAGAAGTGGGACTACAAGCTTCCCATGAGCAGTTCTTC; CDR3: CASSVEVGLQASHEQFF
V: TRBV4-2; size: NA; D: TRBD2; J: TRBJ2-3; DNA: TGTGCCAGCAGCCTGAGACTAGCGGGAGGGCCCGGAGATACGCAGTATTTT; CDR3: CASSLRLAGGPGDTQYF
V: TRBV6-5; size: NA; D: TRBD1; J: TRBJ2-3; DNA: TGTGCCAGCAGTCGTTACAGGGGGGGCACAGATACGCAGTATTTT; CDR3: CASSRYRGGTDTQYF
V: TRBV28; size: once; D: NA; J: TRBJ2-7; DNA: TGTGCCAGCAGTGGCCCGGGAACAAAATCCTACGAGCAGTACTTC; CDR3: CASSGPGTKSYEQYF
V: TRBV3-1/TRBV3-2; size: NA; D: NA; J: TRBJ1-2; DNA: TGTGCCAGCAGCCACACCAGAACTAACTATGGCTACACCTTC; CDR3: CASSHTRTNYGYTF
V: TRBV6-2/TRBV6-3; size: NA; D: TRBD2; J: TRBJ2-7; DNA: TGTGCCAGCAGCCCCGGGACTACGGCCCTTCCTCAATACGAGCAGTACTTC; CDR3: CASSPGTTALPQYEQYF
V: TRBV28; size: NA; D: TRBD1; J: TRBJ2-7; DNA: TGTGCCAGCAGTTTAGGGCAGGGGGCGGGGGAGCAGTACTTC; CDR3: CASSLGQGAGEQYF
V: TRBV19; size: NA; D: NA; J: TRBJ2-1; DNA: TGTGCCAGTAGTATATCCGGAGTTAATGAGCAGTTCTTC; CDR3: CASSISGVNEQFF
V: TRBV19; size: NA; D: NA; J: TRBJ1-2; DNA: TGTGCCACCTGGTGGTTCAACTATGGCTACACCTTC; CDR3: CATWWFNYGYTF
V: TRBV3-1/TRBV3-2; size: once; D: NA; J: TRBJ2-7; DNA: TGTGCCAGCAGCCAAGTCCTCAGCTACGAGCAGTACTTC; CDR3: CASSQVLSYEQYF
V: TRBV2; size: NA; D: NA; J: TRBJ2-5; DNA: TGTGCCAGCAGTGAAGGGCGCAAGGAGACCCAGTACTTC; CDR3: CASSEGRKETQYF
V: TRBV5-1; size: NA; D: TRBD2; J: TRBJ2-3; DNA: TGCGCCAGCAGCTCAAACCCGGGACTAGACACAGATACGCAGTATTTT; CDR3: CASSSNPGLDTDTQYF
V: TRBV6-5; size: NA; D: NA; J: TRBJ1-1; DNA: TGTGCCAGCAGTTACGCCTATCTCATGCAGAGTGAAGCTTTCTTT; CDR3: CASSYAYLMQSEAFF
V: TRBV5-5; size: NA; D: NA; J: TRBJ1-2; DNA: TGTGCCAGCAGCTTGGGACATTCCTATGGCTACACCTTC; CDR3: CASSLGHSYGYTF
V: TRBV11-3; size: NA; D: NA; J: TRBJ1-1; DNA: TGTGCCAGCAGCTTCGTACAGTCCACTGAAGCTTTCTTT; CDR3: CASSFVQSTEAFF
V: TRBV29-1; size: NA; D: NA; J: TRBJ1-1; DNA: TGCAGCCCTGACGGGCGCCTGAACACTGAAGCTTTCTTT; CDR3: CSPDGRLNTEAFF
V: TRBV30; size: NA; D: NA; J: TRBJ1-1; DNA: TGTGCCTGGACCTTGGTTGTGGCTGAAGCTTTCTTT; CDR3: CAWTLVVAEAFF
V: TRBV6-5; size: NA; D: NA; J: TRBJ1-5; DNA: TGTGCCAGCAGTTACACCCAGGGCGTTCAGCCCCAGCATTTT; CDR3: CASSYTQGVQPQHF
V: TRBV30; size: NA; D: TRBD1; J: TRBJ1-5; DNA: TGTGCCTGGGGACAGGGGTATAGCAATCAGCCCCAGCATTTT; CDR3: CAWGQGYSNQPQHF
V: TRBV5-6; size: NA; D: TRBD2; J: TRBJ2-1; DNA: TGTGCCAGCCGAGGCAGCGGGAGTTCGGGTGAGCAGTTCTTC; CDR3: CASRGSGSSGEQFF
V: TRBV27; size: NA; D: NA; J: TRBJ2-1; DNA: TGTGCCAGCAGTTACGCGGTCCCGGACAATGAGCAGTTCTTC; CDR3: CASSYAVPDNEQFF
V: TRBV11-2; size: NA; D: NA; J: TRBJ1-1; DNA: TGTGCCAGCAGCTCCCAGGGGAGGCAGAACACTGAAGCTTTCTTT; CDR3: CASSSQGRQNTEAFF
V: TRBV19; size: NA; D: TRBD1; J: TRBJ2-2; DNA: TGTGCCAGTAGTACGACAGGGGTTGCCGGGGAGCTGTTTTTT; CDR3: CASSTTGVAGELFF
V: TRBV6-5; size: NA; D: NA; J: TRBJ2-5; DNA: TGTGCCAGTGAAGTAGGGGGGACCCAAGAGACCCAGTACTTC; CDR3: CASEVGGTQETQYF
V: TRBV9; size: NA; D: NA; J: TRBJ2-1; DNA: TGTGCCAGCAGCGTGGGGGAGAGCTCCTACAATGAGCAGTTCTTC; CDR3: CASSVGESSYNEQFF
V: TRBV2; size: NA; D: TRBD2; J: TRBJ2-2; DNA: TGTGCCAGCACCGGACTAGCGGGGGGGACCGGGGAGCTGTTTTTT; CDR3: CASTGLAGGTGELFF
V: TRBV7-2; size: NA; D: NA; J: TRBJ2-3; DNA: TGTGCCAGCAGCCAGGTGCGCGCCTTCACAGATACGCAGTATTTT; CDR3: CASSQVRAFTDTQYF
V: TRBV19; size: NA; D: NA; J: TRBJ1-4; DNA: TGTGCCAGTAGTATTGACCTAACTAATGAAAAACTGTTTTTT; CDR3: CASSIDLTNEKLFF
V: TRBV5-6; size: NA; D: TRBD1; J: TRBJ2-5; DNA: TGTGCCACCCTTGAGGACAGGGGGATCCCCCAAGAGACCCAGTACTTC; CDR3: CATLEDRGIPQETQYF
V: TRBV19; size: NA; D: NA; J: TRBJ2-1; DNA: TGTGCCAGCCAGTGGAGCTCCTACAATGAGCAGTTCTTC; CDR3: CASQWSSYNEQFF
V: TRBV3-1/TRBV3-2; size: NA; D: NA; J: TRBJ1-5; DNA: TGTGCCAGCAGCCTCCACAGGGGCAATCAGCCCCAGCATTTT; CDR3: CASSLHRGNQPQHF
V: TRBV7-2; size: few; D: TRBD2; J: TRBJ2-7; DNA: TGTGCCAGCAGCCCCTCTTGGACTCCGGGAGGGGAGCAGTACTTC; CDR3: CASSPSWTPGGEQYF
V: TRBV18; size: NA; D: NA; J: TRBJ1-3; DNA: TGTGCCAGCTCCCAGTACGGCTCTGGAAACACCATATATTTT; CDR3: CASSQYGSGNTIYF
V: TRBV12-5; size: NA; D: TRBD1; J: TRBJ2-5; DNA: TGTGCTAGTGGAGTGACAGGGCCCCAAGAGACCCAGTACTTC; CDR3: CASGVTGPQETQYF
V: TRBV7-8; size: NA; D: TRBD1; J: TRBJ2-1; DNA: TGTGCCAGCAGCTTAAGACAGGGGCCTTCGGATGAGCAGTTCTTC; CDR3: CASSLRQGPSDEQFF
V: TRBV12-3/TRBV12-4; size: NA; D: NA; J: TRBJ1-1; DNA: TGTGCCAGCAGTTCCAGGGTCGTAGCTTTCTTT; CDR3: CASSSRVVAFF
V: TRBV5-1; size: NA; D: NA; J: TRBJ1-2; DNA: TGCGCCAGCAGCCCCCTCCCGGGGCTGGATGGCTACACCTTC; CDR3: CASSPLPGLDGYTF
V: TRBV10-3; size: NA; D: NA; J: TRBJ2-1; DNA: TGTGCCATCAGTGAGTCGTCGGCCTGGAGCTCCTACAATGAGCAGTTCTTC; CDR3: CAISESSAWSSYNEQFF
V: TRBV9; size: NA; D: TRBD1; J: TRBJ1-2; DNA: TGTGCCAGCAACCGGGACAGGCCGGGCTACACCTTC; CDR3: CASNRDRPGYTF
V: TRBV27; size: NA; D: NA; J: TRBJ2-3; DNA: TGTGCCAGCAGTTCATCGCCGGGAAGGGACACAGATACGCAGTATTTT; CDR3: CASSSSPGRDTDTQYF
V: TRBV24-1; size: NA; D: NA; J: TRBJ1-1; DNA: TGTGCCACCAGGAACTGGACCTTCCCAAGAACTGGAGCTTTCTTT; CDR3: CATRNWTFPRTGAFF
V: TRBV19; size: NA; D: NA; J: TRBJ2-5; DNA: TGTGCCAGTAGTATAGGCGCGGGCGGGTCCCAAGAGACCCAGTACTTC; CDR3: CASSIGAGGSQETQYF
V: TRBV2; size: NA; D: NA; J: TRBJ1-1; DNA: TGTGCCAGCAAAGGACAGATGGAGAACACTGAAGCTTTCTTT; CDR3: CASKGQMENTEAFF
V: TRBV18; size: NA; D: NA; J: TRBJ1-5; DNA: TGTGCCAGCTCACCCACTAGCAATCAGCCCCAGCATTTT; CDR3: CASSPTSNQPQHF
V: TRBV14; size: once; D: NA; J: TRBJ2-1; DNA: TGTGCCAGCAGCCAGGGTACGGGTGCGAGCGGAGGGTTCAATGAGCAGTTCTTC; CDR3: CASSQGTGASGGFNEQFF
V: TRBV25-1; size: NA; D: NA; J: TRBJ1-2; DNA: TGTGCCAGCAGTGAGGTAGGGATCTCGGACCTCTATGGCTACACCTTC; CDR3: CASSEVGISDLYGYTF
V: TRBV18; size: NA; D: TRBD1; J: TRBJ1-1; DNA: TGTGCCAGCTCACCCGGACAGGGGAGAGAAGCTTTCTTT; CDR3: CASSPGQGREAFF
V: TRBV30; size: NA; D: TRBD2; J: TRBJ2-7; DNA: TGTGCCTGGAGGTCTAGCGGGAGTTTCTACGAGCAGTACTTC; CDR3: CAWRSSGSFYEQYF
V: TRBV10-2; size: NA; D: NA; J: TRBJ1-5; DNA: TGCGCCAGCAGAGGTAGAAGCAATCAGCCCCAGCATTTT; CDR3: CASRGRSNQPQHF
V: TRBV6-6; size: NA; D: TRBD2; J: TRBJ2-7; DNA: TGTGCCAGCAGTTACTCGCCCAGCGGGAGTTACGAGCAGTACTTC; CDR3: CASSYSPSGSYEQYF
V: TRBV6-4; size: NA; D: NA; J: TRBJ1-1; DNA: TGTGCCAGCAGTGACTCAAACAGGAACACTGAAGCTTTCTTT; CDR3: CASSDSNRNTEAFF
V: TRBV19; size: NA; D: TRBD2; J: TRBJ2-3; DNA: TGTGCCAGTAGTAGGCCGGGAGGGCCACCCCCAGATACGCAGTATTTT; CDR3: CASSRPGGPPPDTQYF
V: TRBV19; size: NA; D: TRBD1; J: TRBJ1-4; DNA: TGTGCCAGGGACAGGGACAATGAAAAACTGTTTTTT; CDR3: CARDRDNEKLFF